Listed below are T cell receptor beta chains from one sample, sequenced in a study of T-cell memory formation after mild COVID-19. TCRdb re-called the 5' RACE reads with MiXCR, one entry per CDR3 protein. The sample lists about 250,000 distinct CDR3 sequences; more than 15% were seen once. Sample: PBMCs or a T cell subset sorted from them (not recorded which). These receptors were collected from a man aged 18-30 years who had mild COVID-19 (a few samples of this study predate the infection). Cell type and time point are not known. Each CDR3 is given with its conserved first and last residue. The D gene is left open where the match is weak. Clone size, where shown, is once, few, many, or a class for clones that have expanded.

NA	TRBV5-4	TRBJ1-5	NA	TGTGCCAGCAGCCGAGAGGGGAATCAGCCCCAGCATTTT	CASSREGNQPQHF
few	TRBV20-1	TRBJ2-1	NA	TGCAGTGCTCTAGGAATCGAGGAGCAGTTCTTC	CSALGIEEQFF
NA	TRBV20-1	TRBJ2-3	TRBD2	TGCAGTGCCAGGAAGCGGGGGGGCCAAGGAGATACGCAGTATTTT	CSARKRGGQGDTQYF
NA	TRBV2	TRBJ2-1	NA	TGTGCCAGCAAGAGGCTAGCCGAAGTGCAGTTCTTC	CASKRLAEVQFF
few	TRBV3-1	TRBJ1-3	NA	TGTGCCAGCAGCCAAGAGGCAAACACCATATATTTT	CASSQEANTIYF
once	TRBV7-2	TRBJ2-5	TRBD2	TGTGCCAGCAGCATCATCGGGGGGCAAGAGACCCAGTACTTC	CASSIIGGQETQYF
few	TRBV7-2	TRBJ1-2	TRBD1	TGTGCCAGCAGCCCGAGGACAGGGGAGGGTGGCTACACCTTC	CASSPRTGEGGYTF
NA	TRBV12-3/TRBV12-4	TRBJ2-7	NA	TGTGCCAGCAGTCATAGCCCCTCTTACGAGCAGTACTTC	CASSHSPSYEQYF
few	TRBV6-2/TRBV6-3	TRBJ2-1	NA	TGTGCCAGCAGCACCCTGGGGGGCACTGAGCAGTTCTTC	CASSTLGGTEQFF
many	TRBV28	TRBJ2-5	TRBD1	TGTGCCAGCAGTTTCCTGACAGGGAACCAAGAGACCCAGTACTTC	CASSFLTGNQETQYF
few	TRBV6-2/TRBV6-3	TRBJ1-1	NA	TGTGCCAGCAGCCTTGGGGGGGGCGCGAACACTGAAGCTTTCTTT	CASSLGGGANTEAFF
many	TRBV5-1	TRBJ1-1	NA	TGCGCCAGCAGCCTTCCGGAGGGAACAAGGATTGAAGCTTTCTTT	CASSLPEGTRIEAFF
NA	TRBV5-4	TRBJ1-1	NA	TGTGCCAGCAGCGCGGACGACACTGAAGCTTTCTTT	CASSADDTEAFF
few	TRBV4-1	TRBJ2-7	NA	TGCGCCAGCAGCCAAGTGGGCGACGTCGGGGAGCAGTACTTC	CASSQVGDVGEQYF
NA	TRBV24-1	TRBJ1-2	TRBD1	TGTGCCACCAGTGATTCAACAGGGGATGGCTACACCTTC	CATSDSTGDGYTF
many	TRBV12-3/TRBV12-4	TRBJ2-3	NA	TGTGCCAGCAGTTTGGCGGAAGGGAGTAGCACAGATACGCAGTATTTT	CASSLAEGSSTDTQYF
NA	TRBV7-9	TRBJ2-7	NA	TGTGCCAGCAGCCCCGCCGCGACTCCGTGGGGGCGCGAGCAGTACTTC	CASSPAATPWGREQYF
NA	TRBV4-3	TRBJ2-6	NA	TGCGCCAGCAGCCAAGATCTCAACTCTGGGGCCAACGTCCTGACTTTC	CASSQDLNSGANVLTF
NA	TRBV12-3/TRBV12-4	TRBJ1-2	TRBD1	TGTGCCAGCAGCCCCTATTTCGGACAGGGGTTGGGGGGCTATGGCTACACCTTC	CASSPYFGQGLGGYGYTF
NA	TRBV5-6	TRBJ2-5	TRBD1	TGTGCCAGCAGCTTTAGAGACAGGGGCGCGGAGACCCAGTACTTC	CASSFRDRGAETQYF
many	TRBV12-3/TRBV12-4	TRBJ1-6	NA	TGTGCCAGCAGTCAAGGAGATTCACCCCTCCACTTT	CASSQGDSPLHF
few	TRBV20-1	TRBJ2-4	NA	TGCAGTGCTGGGGAGTTACTAGGGACTCTCTACATTCAGTACTTC	CSAGELLGTLYIQYF
NA	TRBV4-1	TRBJ1-1	TRBD1	TGCGCCAGCAGCCCTTCCGGGACAGGGGGCAGGAAGACTGAAGCTTTCTTT	CASSPSGTGGRKTEAFF
NA	TRBV5-4	TRBJ2-2	NA	TGTGCCAGCAGTCGCGGACAGTTCAGTGGCGGGGAGCTGTTTTTT	CASSRGQFSGGELFF
NA	TRBV10-3	TRBJ2-7	TRBD1	TGTGCCATCAGTGAGTCGACAGGGAACGAGCAGTACTTC	CAISESTGNEQYF
few	TRBV6-5	TRBJ1-1	TRBD1	TGTGCCAGCAGTGCGCCGGGACAGGGATACACTGAAGCTTTCTTT	CASSAPGQGYTEAFF